The sequence of this T cell receptor (beta chain) was determined in a study of identical twins. The CDR3 length is 14 residues. The germline gives CDR1 SGHVS, CDR2 FNYEAQ. V gave up 3 bases and J gave up 6 bases, with 14 bases separating them. As for this clonotype: Its antigen is currently unknown.

Study results and limitations: The study found weaker excess twin sharing in beta out-of-frame sequences. Modelling underestimated the level of out-of-frame TCR alpha sharing observed in monozygotic twins.

TCRdb reprocessed the 5' RACE reads with MiXCR, giving one entry per CDR3 protein. The sample holds about 190,000 distinct CDR3 sequences, approximately 15% seen once. Another study also made use of these data, one on T cells expressing NK-cell markers. That study adds: No clear determination of HCMV specificity was made for expanded NKG2C+ T cell clones.

The sample taken for sequencing was CD8+ T cells sorted from blood. The chain employs TRBV7-6 and TRBJ1-2; a possible D gene is TRBD1 (5 bases). The TCR originated in a woman aged 18-29 years in good health. This CDR3 is CASSLSQGYDGYTF. The CDR3 coding sequence is TGTGCCAGCAGCTTGAGCCAGGGTTATGATGGCTACACCTTC.